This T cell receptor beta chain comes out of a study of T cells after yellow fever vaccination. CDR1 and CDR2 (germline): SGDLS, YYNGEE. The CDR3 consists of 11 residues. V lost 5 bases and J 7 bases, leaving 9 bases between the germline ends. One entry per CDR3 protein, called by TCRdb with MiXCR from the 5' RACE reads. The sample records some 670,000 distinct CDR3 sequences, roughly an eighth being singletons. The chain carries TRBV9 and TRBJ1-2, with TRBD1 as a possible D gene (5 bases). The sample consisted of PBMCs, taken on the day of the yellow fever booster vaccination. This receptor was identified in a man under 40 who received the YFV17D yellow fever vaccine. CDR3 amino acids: CASRQVSGYTF. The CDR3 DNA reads TGTGCCAGCAGACAGGTCTCTGGCTACACCTTC.